The clone carrying this T cell receptor (beta chain) came up a few times. Its antigen is unidentified. Patients selected for sequencing had displayed CD8+CD57+ cell expansion by flow cytometry. The patients all had a severe acquired aplastic anemia diagnosis. The CDR3 spans 14 residues. Germline V gene data show CDR1 as SQVTM and CDR2 as ANQGSEA. After removal of 5 bases from V and 4 bases from J, the junction contained 8 bases not matched to a gene. CDR3 and TCR beta VDJ profiling relied on genomic DNA as the template. One entry per CDR3 protein, called by TCRdb with MiXCR from the reads. The sample shows about 180,000 distinct CDR3 sequences, roughly 50% of them seen only once. These data come from a study of CD8+CD57+ T cells in acquired aplastic anemia. About the study: 3 to 4 ug was the average amount of DNA from sorted CD4+ and CD8+ cells.

Points from the study as a whole: Any difference that existed in CD8+ Simpson's diversity between patients and controls was not significant.

This sequence was found in a human donor with aplastic anemia. The rearrangement uses TRBV29-1 and TRBJ2-5; 9 bases fit TRBD2. Sequencing was performed on sorted CD4+, CD8+, or CD8+CD57+ T cells (not recorded which) from PBMCs. CDR3 DNA sequence: TGCAGCGTTCCTCAGACTAGCGGCGGAGAGACCCAGTACTTC. Amino acid sequence: CSVPQTSGGETQYF. The full variable domain, in which reference TRBV29-1 and TRBJ2-5 provide the parts outside the CDR3, is SAVISQKPSRDICQRGTSLTIQCQVDSQVTMMFWYRQQPGQSLTLIATANQGSEATYESGFVIDKFPISRPNLTFSTLTVSNMSPEDSSIYLCSVPQTSGGETQYFGPGTRLLVL.